This T cell receptor beta chain derives from a study of a mutant IDH1 vaccine in newly diagnosed glioma. Study information: Patients underwent eight vaccinations, which took place in weeks 1, 3, 5, 7, 11, 15, 19 and 23. Vaccine dosing followed radiotherapy by 4-6 weeks, or accompanied temozolomide cycles. Study-wide findings and caveats: Of the patients, 85% to 95% had vaccine-induced immune responses.

Time point defined: week 11, during vaccination. A 20-mer mutant IDH1 peptide at 300 ug was injected subcutaneously with topical imiquimod. The V gene's germline CDR1 is MDHEN and CDR2 SYDVKM. Unmatched junction bases numbered 6, after V lost 5 bases and J lost 3 bases. The CDR3 contains 14 residues. Sequenced by immunoSEQ multiplex PCR; TCRdb stores in-frame clones only, minus some. The data contain about 120,000 clones, roughly nine tenths of them singletons. Comments on this clone: The target antigen is unknown.

The origin of this receptor is a woman aged 45-65 years with glioma. The chain joins TRBV28 to TRBJ1-2; 7 nucleotides agree with TRBD1. The specimen was PBMCs, collected from a glioma patient whose treatment included an IDH1 peptide vaccine. The CDR3 here is CASSPTDRYYGYTF. The CDR3 nucleotides read TGTGCCAGCAGTCCGACGGACAGGTACTATGGCTACACCTTC.